These T cell receptor beta chains were read from a single sample in a study of blood T cell repertoires in COVID-19. Measured with immunoSEQ multiplex PCR; TCRdb has only the in-frame clones, and not every one. Among some 180,000 clones listed, about nine tenths were seen once. The sequenced sample consisted of peripheral blood. The receptors originated from a middle-aged man with acute or convalescent COVID-19. Each CDR3 is given with its conserved first and last residue. The D gene is left open where the match is weak. Some rows mark clone size as missing; the rest say once, few, many or name a class of expanded clone.

TRBJ1-1 | - | - | TRBV19 | CASSIGATEAFF | TGTGCCAGTAGTATAGGGGCCACTGAAGCTTTCTTT
TRBJ2-2 | - | - | TRBV2 | CASSEQVTSTGELFF | TGTGCCAGCAGTGAACAGGTTACGAGCACCGGGGAGCTGTTTTTT
TRBJ2-5 | - | - | TRBV25-1 | CASSEQQETQYF | TGTGCCAGCAGTGAACAGCAAGAGACCCAGTACTTC
TRBJ2-3 | - | - | TRBV11-2 | CASSFGTGGGYTDTQYF | TGTGCCAGCAGCTTCGGGACTGGCGGGGGCTACACAGATACGCAGTATTTT
TRBJ2-7 | - | - | TRBV28 | CASSPPRAGTYEQYF | TGTGCCAGCAGTCCCCCTAGGGCAGGGACCTACGAGCAGTACTTC
TRBJ2-7 | - | once | TRBV27 | CASSFGREQYF | TGTGCCAGCAGTTTCGGGAGAGAGCAGTACTTC
TRBJ1-2 | - | once | TRBV7-9 | CASSLRGYGYTF | TGTGCCAGCAGTCTCCGAGGCTATGGCTACACCTTC
TRBJ2-7 | TRBD1 | - | TRBV20-1 | CSASRDRGYEQYF | TGCAGTGCTAGTCGCGACAGGGGTTACGAGCAGTACTTC
TRBJ1-6 | TRBD1 | few | TRBV12-3/TRBV12-4 | CASRPTGAPLHF | TGTGCCAGCAGGCCAACAGGGGCACCCCTCCACTTT
TRBJ2-2 | - | - | TRBV3-1/TRBV3-2 | CASSQASGDAGELFF | TGTGCCAGCAGCCAAGCATCAGGGGACGCCGGGGAGCTGTTTTTT
TRBJ1-1 | TRBD1 | - | TRBV5-1 | CASSLDGTGAPRSEAFF | TGCGCCAGCAGCTTGGACGGGACAGGGGCCCCGAGGTCTGAAGCTTTCTTT